These T cell receptor beta chains were read from a single sample in a study of T-cell reconstitution after alpha-beta-depleted transplantation in children. TCRdb passed the PCR reads through MiXCR, listing each CDR3 protein once. The repertoire holds about 350,000 distinct CDR3 sequences, with approximately 12% as singletons. The specimen comprised PBMCs, sampled from the stem cell graft. The receptor set was obtained from a human donor who donated a stem cell graft to a child with Fanconi anemia. The CDR3 runs from the conserved cysteine through the conserved F or W. The D gene is left open where the match is weak. Size is stated for part of the rows, as once, few or many counts, or as a class when the clone is expanded.

j_call: TRBJ2-5; d_call: .; cdr3_length: 13; clone_size: few; v_call: TRBV2; cdr3_aa: CASSGGGYETQYF; cdr3_nt: TGTGCCAGCAGTGGTGGTGGGTATGAGACCCAGTACTTC
j_call: TRBJ2-2; d_call: .; cdr3_length: 14; clone_size: .; v_call: TRBV5-1; cdr3_aa: CASSQDPGTGELFF; cdr3_nt: TGCGCCAGCAGTCAGGACCCAGGGACCGGGGAGCTGTTTTTT
j_call: TRBJ1-4; d_call: .; cdr3_length: 14; clone_size: few; v_call: TRBV5-1; cdr3_aa: CASSSGTAGEKLFF; cdr3_nt: TGCGCCAGCAGCTCCGGGACGGCGGGTGAAAAACTGTTTTTT
j_call: TRBJ1-1; d_call: .; cdr3_length: 11; clone_size: many; v_call: TRBV29-1; cdr3_aa: CSVYRATEAFF; cdr3_nt: TGCAGCGTTTACAGGGCTACTGAAGCTTTCTTT
j_call: TRBJ1-1; d_call: .; cdr3_length: 15; clone_size: few; v_call: TRBV14; cdr3_aa: CASSQALGAGTEAFF; cdr3_nt: TGTGCCAGCAGCCAAGCTCTAGGGGCTGGTACTGAAGCTTTCTTT
j_call: TRBJ1-2; d_call: TRBD1; cdr3_length: 14; clone_size: .; v_call: TRBV2; cdr3_aa: CASSVQSRTGGYTF; cdr3_nt: TGTGCCAGCAGTGTACAGAGTAGGACAGGCGGCTACACCTTC
j_call: TRBJ1-2; d_call: .; cdr3_length: 13; clone_size: few; v_call: TRBV2; cdr3_aa: CASSETVDFGYTF; cdr3_nt: TGTGCCAGCAGTGAAACCGTTGACTTTGGCTACACCTTC
j_call: TRBJ1-2; d_call: TRBD1; cdr3_length: 14; clone_size: few; v_call: TRBV7-2; cdr3_aa: CASSPGTGPYGYTF; cdr3_nt: TGTGCCAGCAGTCCCGGGACAGGGCCATATGGCTACACCTTC
j_call: TRBJ2-1; d_call: .; cdr3_length: 13; clone_size: .; v_call: TRBV5-1; cdr3_aa: CASSLANLNEQFF; cdr3_nt: TGCGCCAGCAGCTTGGCTAACTTAAATGAGCAGTTCTTC
j_call: TRBJ2-1; d_call: .; cdr3_length: 15; clone_size: few; v_call: TRBV5-1; cdr3_aa: CASSLVRDTYNEQFF; cdr3_nt: TGCGCCAGCAGCCTAGTGAGGGACACCTACAATGAGCAGTTCTTC
j_call: TRBJ2-6; d_call: TRBD1; cdr3_length: 20; clone_size: .; v_call: TRBV11-2; cdr3_aa: CASSFWRRTGAHRVANVLTF; cdr3_nt: TGTGCCAGCAGCTTCTGGAGGAGGACAGGGGCTCATCGTGTGGCCAACGTCCTGACTTTC